These 7 T cell receptor beta chains originate from one sample sequenced in a study of metastatic and nonmetastatic thyroid tumors. Thyroid surgery took place with no prior treatment in any patient. With MiXCR, TCRdb called clones anew from the PCR reads. The sample has more than 40,000 clones; 16% are singletons. Material: blood. The receptor source for this set is a female donor with papillary thyroid cancer or a benign thyroid nodule (not recorded which). Some clones in this sample may be carry-over from other donors' samples.

This clone was detected many times. This chain joins TRBV5-1 and TRBJ1-1; weak D call: TRBD1 (5 bases). This CDR3 has 12 residues. Germline V CDR1 and CDR2: SGHRS, YFSETQ. The V end lost 0 bases, the J end lost 10 bases, and 10 bases lay between the germline ends. CDR3 sequence (DNA): TGCGCCAGCAGCTTGGATTGGGGGGGAGCTTTCTTT. It encodes CASSLDWGGAFF.

This clone has at least ten counts. The genes are TRBV18 and TRBJ1-1, with D possibly matching TRBD1 (6 bases). This CDR3 region has 15 residues. Germline values: CDR1 KGHSH, CDR2 LQKENI. The V end was cut by 1 base, the J end by 2 bases, with 11 bases between. CDR3 residues: CASSPRSGANTEAFF. DNA of the CDR3: TGTGCCAGCTCACCACGGTCAGGGGCTAACACTGAAGCTTTCTTT.

This clone was seen repeatedly, ten times or more. The sample carries other DNA sequences with the same CDR3. This rearrangement joins TRBV2 to TRBJ1-5; 9 bases are a match to TRBD1. Unmatched junction bases numbered 6, after V lost 7 bases and J lost 5 bases. Germline V gives CDR1 SNHLY, CDR2 FYNNEI. CDR3 length: 14 amino acids. The CDR3 DNA reads TGTGCCAGCAACGACCGGGACAGGGATCAGCCCCAGCATTTT. It specifies CASNDRDRDQPQHF. Filled out from reference TRBV2 and TRBJ1-5, the complete variable domain reads EPEVTQTPSHQVTQMGQEVILRCVPISNHLYFYWYRQILGQKVEFLVSFYNNEISEKSEIFDDQFSVERPDGSNFTLKIRSTKLEDSAMYFCASNDRDRDQPQHFGDGTRLSIL.

This clone was seen a few times. The chain couples TRBV20-1 to TRBJ2-7; D is unresolved. The ends were cut back, 0 bases at V and 0 bases at J, with 9 bases in the middle. This CDR3 region has 14 residues. From germline, CDR1 is DFQATT and CDR2 SNEGSKA (reference sequence). The CDR3 coding sequence is TGCAGTGCTAGAGATCCAAGTGACTCCTACGAGCAGTACTTC. Its translation is CSARDPSDSYEQYF.

The chain uses TRBV7-9 and TRBJ1-5; no reliable D call. Trimming took off 4 bases at V and 1 base at J, with 8 bases between the two ends. Germline CDR1 and CDR2: SEHNR and FQNEAQ (reference sequence). The length of the CDR3 is 14 residues. The CDR3 is CASSSDGSNQPQHF. Here the CDR3 DNA reads TGTGCCAGCAGCTCCGATGGAAGCAATCAGCCCCAGCATTTT.

This clone has ten or more counts. The chain uses TRBV5-1 and TRBJ1-1, with TRBD1 identical over 8 bases. The CDR3 has 14 residues. Trimming took 4 bases from V and 2 from J; bases not matched to a gene: 4. CDR1 SGHRS and CDR2 YFSETQ come from the germline V gene. The CDR3 nucleotides read TGCGCCAGCAGCAAGGACAGGGCAAACACTGAAGCTTTCTTT. Translation: CASSKDRANTEAFF.

This clone has ten or more counts. This sequence joins TRBV13 and TRBJ2-7; TRBD1 or TRBD2 may be the D gene (5 bases each). Trimming cost V 5 bases and J 6 bases, with 11 bases left between them. Germline V gene data show CDR1 as PRHDT and CDR2 as FYEKMQ (reference sequence). This CDR3 contains 12 residues. The CDR3 loop reads CASSPRDGEQYF. The CDR3 DNA reads TGTGCCAGCAGCCCAAGGGACGGCGAGCAGTACTTC.